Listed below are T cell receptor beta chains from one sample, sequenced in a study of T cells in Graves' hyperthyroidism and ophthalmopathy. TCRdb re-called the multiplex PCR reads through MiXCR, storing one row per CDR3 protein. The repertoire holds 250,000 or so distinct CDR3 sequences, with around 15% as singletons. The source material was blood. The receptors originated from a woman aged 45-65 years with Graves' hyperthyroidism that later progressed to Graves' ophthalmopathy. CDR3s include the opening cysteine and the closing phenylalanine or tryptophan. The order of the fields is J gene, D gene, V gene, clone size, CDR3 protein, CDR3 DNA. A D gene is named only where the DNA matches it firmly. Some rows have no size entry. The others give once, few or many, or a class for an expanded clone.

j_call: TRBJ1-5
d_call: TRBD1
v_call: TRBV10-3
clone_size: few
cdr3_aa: CATVRDSHQPQHF
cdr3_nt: TGTGCCACCGTGAGGGACAGCCATCAGCCCCAGCATTTT

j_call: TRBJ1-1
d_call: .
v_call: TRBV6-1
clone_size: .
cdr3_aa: CASRSAWDTEAFF
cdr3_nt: TGTGCCAGCAGGAGTGCGTGGGACACTGAAGCTTTCTTT

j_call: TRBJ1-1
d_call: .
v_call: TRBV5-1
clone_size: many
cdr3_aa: CASSLRAVGTEAFF
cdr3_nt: TGCGCCAGCAGCTTGAGGGCGGTCGGTACTGAAGCTTTCTTT

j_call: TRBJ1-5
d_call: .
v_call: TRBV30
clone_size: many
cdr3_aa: CAWSPTGRNNQPQHF
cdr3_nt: TGTGCCTGGAGTCCTACTGGACGAAACAATCAGCCCCAGCATTTT

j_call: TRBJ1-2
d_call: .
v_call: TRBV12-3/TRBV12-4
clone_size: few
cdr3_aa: CASSSGPRISYGYTF
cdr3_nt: TGTGCCAGCAGTTCGGGGCCCCGGATCAGCTATGGCTACACCTTC

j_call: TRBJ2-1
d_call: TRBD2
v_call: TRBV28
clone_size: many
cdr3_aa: CASSSLGLAVNEQFF
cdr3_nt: TGTGCCAGCAGTTCACTGGGACTAGCGGTGAATGAGCAGTTCTTC

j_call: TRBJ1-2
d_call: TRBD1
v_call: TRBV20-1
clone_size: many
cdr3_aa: CSARTGKDTF
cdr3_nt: TGCAGTGCCAGGACAGGAAAAGACACCTTC

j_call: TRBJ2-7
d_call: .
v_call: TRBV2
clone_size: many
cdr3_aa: CATGRDTYEQYF
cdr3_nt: TGTGCCACGGGACGGGACACCTACGAGCAGTACTTC

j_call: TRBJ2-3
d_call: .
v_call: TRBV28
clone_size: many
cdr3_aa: CASSPGTYPTDTQYF
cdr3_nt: TGTGCCAGCAGTCCCGGGACGTACCCCACAGATACGCAGTATTTT

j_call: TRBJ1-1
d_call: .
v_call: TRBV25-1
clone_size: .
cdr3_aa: CASSERTENTEAFF
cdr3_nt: TGTGCCAGCAGTGAAAGGACGGAGAACACTGAAGCTTTCTTT

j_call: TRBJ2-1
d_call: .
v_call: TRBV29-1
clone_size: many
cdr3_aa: CSVDTFSSYNEQFF
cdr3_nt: TGCAGCGTTGATACCTTCAGCTCCTACAATGAGCAGTTCTTC

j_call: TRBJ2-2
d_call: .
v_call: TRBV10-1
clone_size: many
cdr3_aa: CASSDNGSGELFF
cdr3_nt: TGCGCCAGCAGTGACAACGGAAGCGGGGAGCTGTTTTTT

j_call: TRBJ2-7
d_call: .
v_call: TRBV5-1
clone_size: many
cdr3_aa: CASSLAAAEVTYEQYF
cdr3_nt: TGCGCCAGCAGCTTGGCCGCGGCGGAGGTTACCTACGAGCAGTACTTC

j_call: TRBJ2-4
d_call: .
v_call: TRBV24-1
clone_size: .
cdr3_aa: CATSDLTADIQYF
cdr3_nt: TGTGCCACCAGTGATCTAACTGCGGACATTCAGTACTTC

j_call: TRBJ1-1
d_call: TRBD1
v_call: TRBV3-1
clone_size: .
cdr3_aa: CASSPRDSNTEAFF
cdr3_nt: TGTGCCAGCAGCCCCCGGGACAGTAACACTGAAGCTTTCTTT